The clone carrying this T cell receptor beta chain has a handful of counts. Each cDNA held unique molecular identifiers, and template switching gave it a universal primer site. Each CDR3 protein gets one entry after TCRdb re-called the 5' RACE reads with MiXCR. The sample lists a few hundred thousand distinct CDR3 sequences, 13% to 15% occurring once. These data are taken from a study of identical twins. This CDR3 spans 13 amino acids. The germline V gene encodes CDR1 SGHDT and CDR2 YYEEEE. The V end lost 1 base, the J end lost 5 bases, and 9 bases lay between the germline ends. This same sample was also part of a study on yellow fever vaccine responses in identical twins.

The chain combines TRBV5-6 with TRBJ1-1; tentatively, D is TRBD1 (5 bases). The clonotype originates from a woman between 18 and 29 years old in good health. What was sequenced was CD4+ T cells sorted from blood. The CDR3 reads CASSLWGGTEAFF. CDR3 in DNA: TGTGCCAGCAGCTTGTGGGGGGGGACTGAAGCTTTCTTT.